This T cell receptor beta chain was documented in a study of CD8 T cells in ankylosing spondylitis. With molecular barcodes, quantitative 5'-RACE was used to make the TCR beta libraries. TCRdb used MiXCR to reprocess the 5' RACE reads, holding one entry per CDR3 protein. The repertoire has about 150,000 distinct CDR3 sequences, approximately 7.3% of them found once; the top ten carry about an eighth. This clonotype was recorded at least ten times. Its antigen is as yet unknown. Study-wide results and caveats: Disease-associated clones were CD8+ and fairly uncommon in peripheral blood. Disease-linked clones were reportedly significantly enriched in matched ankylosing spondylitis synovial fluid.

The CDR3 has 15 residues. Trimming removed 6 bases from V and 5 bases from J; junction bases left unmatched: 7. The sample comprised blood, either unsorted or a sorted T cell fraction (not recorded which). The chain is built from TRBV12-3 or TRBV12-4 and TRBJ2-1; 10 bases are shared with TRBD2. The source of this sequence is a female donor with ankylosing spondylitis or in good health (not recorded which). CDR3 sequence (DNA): TGTGCCAGCAGAAAACTAGCGGGGAACAACAATGAGCAGTTCTTC. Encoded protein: CASRKLAGNNNEQFF.